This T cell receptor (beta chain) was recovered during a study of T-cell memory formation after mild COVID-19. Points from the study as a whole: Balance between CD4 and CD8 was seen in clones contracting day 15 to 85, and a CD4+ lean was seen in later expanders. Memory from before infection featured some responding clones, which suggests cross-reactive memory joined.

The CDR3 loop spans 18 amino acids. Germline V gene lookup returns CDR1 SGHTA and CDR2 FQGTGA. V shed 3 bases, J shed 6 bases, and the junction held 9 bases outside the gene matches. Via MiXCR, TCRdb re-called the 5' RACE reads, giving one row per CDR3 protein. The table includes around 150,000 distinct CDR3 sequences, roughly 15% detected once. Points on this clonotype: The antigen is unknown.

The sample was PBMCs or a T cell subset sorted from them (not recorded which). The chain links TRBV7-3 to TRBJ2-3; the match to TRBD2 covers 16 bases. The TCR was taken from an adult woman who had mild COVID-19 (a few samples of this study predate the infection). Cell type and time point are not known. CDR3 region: CASSFMGLAGGPMDTQYF. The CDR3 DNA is TGTGCCAGCAGCTTCATGGGACTAGCGGGAGGGCCTATGGATACGCAGTATTTT.